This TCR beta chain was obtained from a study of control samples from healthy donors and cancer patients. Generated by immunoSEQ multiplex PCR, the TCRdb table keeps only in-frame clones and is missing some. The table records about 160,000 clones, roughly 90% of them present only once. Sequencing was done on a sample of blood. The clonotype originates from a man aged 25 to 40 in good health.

CDR3 nucleotides: TGTGCCAGCAGCTTATGGGCAACTAATGAAAAACTGTTTTTT. This gives the protein CASSLWATNEKLFF. This chain connects TRBV7-2 to TRBJ1-4; no definite D call. This CDR3 region has 14 residues. Germline lookup yields CDR1 SGHTA and CDR2 FQGNSA. Deletions cut 2 bases from V and 0 bases from J, with 4 bases between. Full variable domain (missing parts from reference TRBV7-2 and TRBJ1-4): GAGVSQSPSNKVTEKGKDVELRCDPISGHTALYWYRQSLGQGLEFLIYFQGNSAPDKSGLPSDRFSAERTGGSVSTLTIQRTQQEDSAVYLCASSLWATNEKLFFGSGTQLSVL.